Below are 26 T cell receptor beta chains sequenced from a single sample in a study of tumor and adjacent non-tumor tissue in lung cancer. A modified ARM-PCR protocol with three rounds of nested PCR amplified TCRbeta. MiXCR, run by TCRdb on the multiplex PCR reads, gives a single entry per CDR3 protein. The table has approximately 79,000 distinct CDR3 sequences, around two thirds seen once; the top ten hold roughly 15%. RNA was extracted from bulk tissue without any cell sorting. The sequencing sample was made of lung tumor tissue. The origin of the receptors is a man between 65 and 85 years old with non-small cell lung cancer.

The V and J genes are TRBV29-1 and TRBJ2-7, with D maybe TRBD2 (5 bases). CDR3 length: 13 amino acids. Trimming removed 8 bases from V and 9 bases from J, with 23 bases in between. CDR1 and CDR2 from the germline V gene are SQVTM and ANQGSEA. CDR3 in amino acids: CSIGAGERDGQYF. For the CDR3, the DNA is TGCAGCATAGGAGCCGGGGAAAGAGACGGGCAGTACTTC.

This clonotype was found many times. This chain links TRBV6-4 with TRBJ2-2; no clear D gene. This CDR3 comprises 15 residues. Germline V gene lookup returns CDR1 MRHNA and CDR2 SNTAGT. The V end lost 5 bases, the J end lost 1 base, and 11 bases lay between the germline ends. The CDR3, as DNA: TGTGCCAGCAGTAGCCGGGCAGAGAACACCGGGGAGCTGTTTTTT. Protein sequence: CASSSRAENTGELFF.

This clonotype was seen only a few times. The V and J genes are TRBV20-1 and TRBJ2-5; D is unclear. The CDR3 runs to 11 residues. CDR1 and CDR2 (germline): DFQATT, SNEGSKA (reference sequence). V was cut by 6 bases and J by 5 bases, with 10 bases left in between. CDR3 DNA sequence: TGCAGTGCCCCTCAGCTGGAGACCCAGTACTTC. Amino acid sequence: CSAPQLETQYF.

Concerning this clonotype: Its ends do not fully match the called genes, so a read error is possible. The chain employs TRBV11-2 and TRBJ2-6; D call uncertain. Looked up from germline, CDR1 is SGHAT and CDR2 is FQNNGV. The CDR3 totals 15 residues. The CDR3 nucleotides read TGTGCCAGCAGCTTTTTTCACCCTGAGGCCAACATCCTGACTTTC. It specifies CASSFFHPEANILTF.

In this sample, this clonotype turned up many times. CDR3 DNA: TGTGCCAGCAGTTTTATACTAGCGGGTTCCTACGAGCAGTACTTC. Protein sequence: CASSFILAGSYEQYF. The gene calls are TRBV28 and TRBJ2-7; the match to TRBD2 covers 9 bases. The ends lost 3 bases at V and 1 base at J; junction bases unmatched: 4. CDR3 length equals 15 residues. CDR1 and CDR2 from the germline V gene are MDHEN and SYDVKM.

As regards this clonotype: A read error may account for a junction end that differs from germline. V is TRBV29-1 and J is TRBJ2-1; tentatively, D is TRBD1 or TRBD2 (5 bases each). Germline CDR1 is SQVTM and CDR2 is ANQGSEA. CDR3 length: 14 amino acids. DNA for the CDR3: TGTAGCGTTGAACCGGGGCACCCCAACAATGAGCAGTCCTTC. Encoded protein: CSVEPGHPNNEQSF.

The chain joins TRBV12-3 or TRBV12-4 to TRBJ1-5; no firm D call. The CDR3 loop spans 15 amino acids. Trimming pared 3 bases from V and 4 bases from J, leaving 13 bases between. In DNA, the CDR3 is TGTGCCAGCAGTTTTTTATGGGGAGGAAATCAGCCCCAGCATTTT. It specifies CASSFLWGGNQPQHF.

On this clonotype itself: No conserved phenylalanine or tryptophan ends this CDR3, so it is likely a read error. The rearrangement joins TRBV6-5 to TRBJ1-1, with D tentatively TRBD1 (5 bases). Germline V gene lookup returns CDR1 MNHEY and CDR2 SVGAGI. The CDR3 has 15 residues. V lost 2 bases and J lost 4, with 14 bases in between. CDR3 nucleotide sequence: TGTGCCAGCAGTTACACGGGGCAGTTAGGCACTGAAGCTTTCATT. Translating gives CASSYTGQLGTEAFI.

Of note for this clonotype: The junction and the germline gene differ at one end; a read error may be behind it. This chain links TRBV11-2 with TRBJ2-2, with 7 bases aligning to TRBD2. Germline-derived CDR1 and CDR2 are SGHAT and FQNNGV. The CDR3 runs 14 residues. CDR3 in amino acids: CASIPLGLRGELFF. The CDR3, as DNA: TGTGCCAGCATCCCACTGGGACTACGCGGGGAGCTTTTTTTT.

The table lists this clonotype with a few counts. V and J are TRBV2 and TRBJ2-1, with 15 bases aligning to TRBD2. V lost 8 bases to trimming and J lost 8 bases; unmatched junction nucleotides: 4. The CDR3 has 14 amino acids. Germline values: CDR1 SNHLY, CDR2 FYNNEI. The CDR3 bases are TGTGCCAGCTCCGGGACTAGCGGGAGGTATGAGCAGTTCTTC. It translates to CASSGTSGRYEQFF.

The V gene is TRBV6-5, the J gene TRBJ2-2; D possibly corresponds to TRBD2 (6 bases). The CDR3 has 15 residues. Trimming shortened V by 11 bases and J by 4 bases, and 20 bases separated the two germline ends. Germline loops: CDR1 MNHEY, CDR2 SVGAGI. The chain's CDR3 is CAARLVGGVTGELFF. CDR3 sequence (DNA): TGTGCCGCTAGGCTAGTGGGAGGCGTCACCGGGGAGCTGTTTTTT.

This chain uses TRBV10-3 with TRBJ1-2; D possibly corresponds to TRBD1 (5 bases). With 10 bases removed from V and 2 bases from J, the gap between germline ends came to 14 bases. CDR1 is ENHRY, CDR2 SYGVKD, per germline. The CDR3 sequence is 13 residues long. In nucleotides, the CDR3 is TGTGCCACCAGAGAAAGACAGAACTATGGCTACACCTTC. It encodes CATRERQNYGYTF.

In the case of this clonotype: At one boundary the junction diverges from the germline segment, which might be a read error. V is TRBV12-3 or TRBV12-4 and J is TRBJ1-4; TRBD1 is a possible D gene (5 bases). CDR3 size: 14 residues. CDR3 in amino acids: CVSSWDATNEKLFF. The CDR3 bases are TGTGTCAGCAGTTGGGACGCAACTAACGAAAAACTGTTTTTT.

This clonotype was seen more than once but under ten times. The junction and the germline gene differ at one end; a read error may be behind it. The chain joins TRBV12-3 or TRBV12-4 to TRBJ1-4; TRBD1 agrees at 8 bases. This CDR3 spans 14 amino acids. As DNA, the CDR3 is TGTGCCACCGACTCGGGACAGGCGGATGAAGAACTGTTTTTT. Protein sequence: CATDSGQADEELFF.

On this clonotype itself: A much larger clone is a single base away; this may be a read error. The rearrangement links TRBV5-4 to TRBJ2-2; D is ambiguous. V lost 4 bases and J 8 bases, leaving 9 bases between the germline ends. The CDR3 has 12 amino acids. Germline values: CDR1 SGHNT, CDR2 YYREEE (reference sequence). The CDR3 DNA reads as TGTGCCAGCAGCCTCCTGGTGGGGGAGCTGTTTTTT. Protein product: CASSLLVGELFF.

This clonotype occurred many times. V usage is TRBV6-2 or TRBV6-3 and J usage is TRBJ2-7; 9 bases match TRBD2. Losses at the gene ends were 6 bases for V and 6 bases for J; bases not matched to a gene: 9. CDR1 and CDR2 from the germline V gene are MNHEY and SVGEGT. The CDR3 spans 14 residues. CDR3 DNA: TGTGCCAGCAGAGATCCGGGACTAGCCTCCGAGCAGTACTTC. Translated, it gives CASRDPGLASEQYF.

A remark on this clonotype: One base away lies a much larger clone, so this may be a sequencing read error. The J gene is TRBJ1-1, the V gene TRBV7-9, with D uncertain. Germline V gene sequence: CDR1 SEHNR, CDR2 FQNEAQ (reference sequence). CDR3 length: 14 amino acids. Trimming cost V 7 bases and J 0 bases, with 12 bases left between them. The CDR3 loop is CASNPTEVNTEAFF. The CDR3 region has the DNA TGTGCCAGCAACCCCACAGAGGTGAACACTGAAGCTTTCTTT.

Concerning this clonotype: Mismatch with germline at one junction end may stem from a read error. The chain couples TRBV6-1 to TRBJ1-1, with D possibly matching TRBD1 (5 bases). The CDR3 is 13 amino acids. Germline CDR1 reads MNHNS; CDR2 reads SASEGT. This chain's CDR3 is CASTLGRGIPAFF. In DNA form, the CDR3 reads TGTGCCAGCACCTTGGGAAGGGGCATACCGGCTTTCTTC.

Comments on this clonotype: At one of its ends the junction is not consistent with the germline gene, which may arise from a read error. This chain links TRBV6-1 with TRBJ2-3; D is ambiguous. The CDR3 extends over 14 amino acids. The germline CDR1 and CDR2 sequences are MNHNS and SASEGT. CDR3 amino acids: CASSEWTSTDTLYF. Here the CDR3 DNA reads TGTGCCAGCAGTGAATGGACCAGTACAGATACGCTGTATTTT.

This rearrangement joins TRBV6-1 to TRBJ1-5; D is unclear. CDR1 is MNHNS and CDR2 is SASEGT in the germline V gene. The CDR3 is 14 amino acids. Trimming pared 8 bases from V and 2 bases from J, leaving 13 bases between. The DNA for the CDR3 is TGTGCCAGCCGGGAGTGCGGAGGCAATCAGCCCCAGCATTTT. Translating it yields CASRECGGNQPQHF.

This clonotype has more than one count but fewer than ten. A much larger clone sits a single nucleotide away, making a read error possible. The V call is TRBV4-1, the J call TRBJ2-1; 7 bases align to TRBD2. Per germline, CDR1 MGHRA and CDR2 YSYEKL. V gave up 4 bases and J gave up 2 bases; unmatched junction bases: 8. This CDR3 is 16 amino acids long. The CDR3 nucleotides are TGCGCCAGCAGCCGCACAGCGGGAAGGGCCTACAATGAGCAGTTCTTC. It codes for CASSRTAGRAYNEQFF.

The CDR3: CSVAYSRRKTEAFF. In DNA form, the CDR3 reads TGCAGCGTTGCATACAGCAGAAGGAAGACTGAAGCTTTCTTT. The chain uses TRBV29-1 and TRBJ1-1; D gene ambiguous. CDR3 length equals 14 residues. Trimming stripped 4 bases from V and 5 bases from J, with 17 bases between. Germline CDR1 reads SQVTM; CDR2 reads ANQGSEA.

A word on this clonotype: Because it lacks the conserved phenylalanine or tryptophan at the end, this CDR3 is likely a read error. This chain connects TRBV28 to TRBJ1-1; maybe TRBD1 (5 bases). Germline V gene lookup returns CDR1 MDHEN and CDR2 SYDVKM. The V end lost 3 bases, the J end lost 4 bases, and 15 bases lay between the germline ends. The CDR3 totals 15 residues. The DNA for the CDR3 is TGTGCCAGCAGTTTCTGGGAGGGGCCCGGCACTGAAGCTTTCTTG. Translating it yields CASSFWEGPGTEAFL.

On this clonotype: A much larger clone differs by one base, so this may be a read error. The CDR3 loop is CASSLPNTGELFF. CDR3 sequence (DNA): TGTGCCAGCAGTCTTCCGAACACCGGGGAGCTGTTTTTT. The chain links TRBV28 to TRBJ2-2; no definite D call. CDR3 size: 13 residues. CDR1 and CDR2 from the germline V gene are MDHEN and SYDVKM. Deletions cut 5 bases from V and 0 bases from J, with 4 bases between.

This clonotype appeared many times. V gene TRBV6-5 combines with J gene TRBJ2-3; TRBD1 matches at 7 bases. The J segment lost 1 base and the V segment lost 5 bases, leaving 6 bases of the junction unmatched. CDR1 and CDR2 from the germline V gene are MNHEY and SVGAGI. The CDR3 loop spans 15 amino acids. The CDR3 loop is CASSRGQLRTDTQYF. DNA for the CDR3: TGTGCCAGCAGTAGGGGACAGCTTCGCACAGATACGCAGTATTTT.

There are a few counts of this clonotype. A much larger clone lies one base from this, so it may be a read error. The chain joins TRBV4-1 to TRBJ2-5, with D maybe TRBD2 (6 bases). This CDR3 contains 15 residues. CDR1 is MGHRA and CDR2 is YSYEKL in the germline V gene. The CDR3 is CTSSLTGLAKETQYF. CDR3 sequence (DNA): TGCACCAGCAGCCTAACAGGTCTAGCGAAAGAGACCCAGTACTTC.